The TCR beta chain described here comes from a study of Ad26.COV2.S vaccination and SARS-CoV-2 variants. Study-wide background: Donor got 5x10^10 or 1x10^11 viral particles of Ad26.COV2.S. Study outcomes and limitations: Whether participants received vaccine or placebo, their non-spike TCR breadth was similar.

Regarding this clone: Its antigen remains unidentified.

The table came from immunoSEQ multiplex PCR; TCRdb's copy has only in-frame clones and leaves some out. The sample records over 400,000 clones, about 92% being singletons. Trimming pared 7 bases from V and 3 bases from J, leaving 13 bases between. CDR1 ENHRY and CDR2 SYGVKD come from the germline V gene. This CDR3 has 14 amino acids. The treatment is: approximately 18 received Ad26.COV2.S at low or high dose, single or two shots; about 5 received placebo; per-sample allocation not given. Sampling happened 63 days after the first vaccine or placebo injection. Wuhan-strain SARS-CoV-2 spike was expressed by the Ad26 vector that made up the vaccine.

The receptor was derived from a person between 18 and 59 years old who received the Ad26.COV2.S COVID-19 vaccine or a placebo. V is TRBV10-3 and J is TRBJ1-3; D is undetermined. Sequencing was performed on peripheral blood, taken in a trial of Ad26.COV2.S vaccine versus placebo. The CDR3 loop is CAITNSARGNTIYF. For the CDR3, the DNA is TGTGCCATCACTAACTCGGCCCGTGGAAACACCATATATTTT.